The clone carrying this T cell receptor (beta chain) was counted at least ten times. Its antigen is not known. As to time point: pre-sensitization, week 0. Treatment specified: therapeutic diphenylcyclopropenone sensitization with weekly scalp DPC. Alopecia patients between 18 and 70 years old and suitable for DPC were used as donors. The authors extracted total RNA from unfractionated whole blood. This CDR3 contains 14 residues. Germline V gene data show CDR1 as MNHNS and CDR2 as SASEGT. Trimming cost V 5 bases and J 7 bases, with 14 bases left between them. This sample was included in a study of human T cells and chemical hapten exposure. Study-wide results and caveats: More PT1 expanded TCRs went with higher patch test scores.

Each CDR3 protein gets one entry after TCRdb re-called the RACE reads with MiXCR. The sample carries 85,000 to 90,000 distinct CDR3 sequences, 9.6% recorded once. The input for sequencing was whole blood, taken in connection with sensitization to the hapten diphenylcyclopropenone (DPC). The chain has TRBV6-1 and TRBJ2-2; perhaps TRBD2 as D (6 bases). This receptor was identified in a woman in her thirties or forties with alopecia areata. Some clones in this sample may be carry-over from other donors' samples. CDR3 in DNA: TGTGCCAGCAGTTGGTGGGGGGAGGACGGGGAGCTGTTTTTT. This sequence encodes CASSWWGEDGELFF.